Each of the 29 T cell receptor beta chains below was sequenced from the same sample in a study of T-cell memory formation after mild COVID-19. TCRdb processed the 5' RACE reads anew with MiXCR; each CDR3 protein has one entry. The sample consists of roughly 240,000 distinct CDR3 sequences, 15% of them appearing once. The sample comprised PBMCs or a T cell subset sorted from them (not recorded which). The receptors stem from an adult woman who had mild COVID-19 (a few samples of this study predate the infection). Cell type and time point are not known.

This sequence joins TRBV29-1 and TRBJ1-2; D ambiguous. CDR3 length: 13 residues. The germline CDR1 and CDR2 sequences are SQVTM and ANQGSEA. V was pared by 6 bases and J by 3 bases, with 14 bases between. CDR3 protein: CSVRPDLDYGYTF. The CDR3 DNA follows: TGCAGCGTCCGACCGGATCTTGACTATGGCTACACCTTC.

The CDR3 bases are TGCAGGTCCGGGAGGGGGGGTCCAACCAATGAGCAGTTCTTC. Protein sequence: CRSGRGGPTNEQFF. The V call is TRBV20-1, the J call TRBJ2-1; the match to TRBD2 covers 8 bases. The CDR3 spans 14 residues. The V gene's germline CDR1 is DFQATT and CDR2 SNEGSKA (reference sequence).

The table lists this clonotype with many counts. The rearrangement uses TRBV29-1 and TRBJ2-1; 11 bases match TRBD1. The V gene end was trimmed by 6 bases and the J gene end by 2 bases; junction bases not matched to a gene: 9. Germline V gives CDR1 SQVTM, CDR2 ANQGSEA. The CDR3 loop spans 16 amino acids. The CDR3, as DNA: TGCAGCGTGAGACCTACGGGACAGGGGGCCTACAATGAGCAGTTCTTC. It translates to CSVRPTGQGAYNEQFF.

The chain carries TRBV3-1 and TRBJ2-2; no clear D gene. The CDR3 length is 15 residues. V was cut by 1 base and J by 0 bases, with 6 bases left in between. Germline CDR1 LGHDT, CDR2 YNNKEL (reference sequence). The CDR3: CASSQVWSNTGELFF. The CDR3 region has the DNA TGTGCCAGCAGCCAAGTGTGGTCGAACACCGGGGAGCTGTTTTTT.

This chain joins TRBV12-3 or TRBV12-4 and TRBJ2-7; 9 nucleotides match TRBD1. Unmatched junction bases numbered 4, after V lost 5 bases and J lost 8 bases. This CDR3 comprises 12 residues. CDR3 protein: CASSLGTGKQYF. The DNA of the CDR3 is TGTGCCAGCAGTCTCGGGACAGGGAAGCAGTACTTC.

This clonotype was detected a few times. The chain employs TRBV4-1 and TRBJ2-5; tentative D call: TRBD2 (7 bases). CDR1 and CDR2 (germline): MGHRA, YSYEKL. V lost 4 bases and J lost 4, with 22 bases in between. The CDR3 runs 17 residues. The CDR3 sequence: CASSPFGGGARRETQYF. The CDR3 bases are TGCGCCAGCAGCCCTTTTGGAGGGGGGGCACGTAGAGAGACCCAGTACTTC.

The genes are TRBV5-6 and TRBJ2-1; 10 bases fit TRBD2. With 3 bases clipped from V and 5 bases from J, the junction kept 5 bases outside the gene matches. The CDR3 has 15 amino acids. Germline lookup yields CDR1 SGHDT and CDR2 YYEEEE. The chain's CDR3 is CASSSGLARDNEQFF. The CDR3 DNA reads as TGTGCCAGCAGCTCGGGACTAGCGAGAGACAATGAGCAGTTCTTC.

This clonotype has only a few counts. The CDR3 DNA reads as TGCGCCAGCAGCCCCGGGACAGCGAGGAGCTCCTATAATTCACCCCTCCACTTT. Translation gives CASSPGTARSSYNSPLHF. The chain uses TRBV5-1 and TRBJ1-6, with 7 bases fitting TRBD1. Trimming removed 4 bases from V and 0 bases from J; junction bases left unmatched: 10. The germline CDR1 and CDR2 sequences are SGHRS and YFSETQ. CDR3 size: 18 residues.

This clonotype has a handful of counts. The chain employs TRBV18 and TRBJ2-1; 10 bases map to TRBD2. Germline lookup yields CDR1 KGHSH and CDR2 LQKENI. The CDR3 has 15 amino acids. After removal of 3 bases from V and 7 bases from J, the junction contained 6 bases not matched to a gene. This CDR3 reads CASSPASGGGNEQFF. The CDR3 DNA reads as TGTGCCAGCTCACCGGCTAGCGGGGGTGGAAATGAGCAGTTCTTC.

This clonotype was recorded many times. The chain is built from TRBV24-1 and TRBJ2-3, with D possibly TRBD2 on 6 matching bases. V lost 3 bases and J 5 bases, leaving 14 bases between the germline ends. This CDR3 comprises 15 residues. The germline V gene encodes CDR1 KGHDR and CDR2 SFDVKD. The CDR3 here is CATSDPGLKGDTQYF. DNA for the CDR3: TGTGCCACCAGTGATCCGGGACTCAAAGGAGATACGCAGTATTTT.

There are a few counts of this clonotype. The J gene is TRBJ2-1, the V gene TRBV6-2 or TRBV6-3, with a possible D match to TRBD2 (5 bases). Trimming pared 6 bases from V and 0 bases from J, leaving 15 bases between. The germline gives CDR1 MNHEY, CDR2 SVGEGT. The CDR3 is 16 residues long. The CDR3 reads CASSQASTSSYNEQFF. The CDR3 nucleotides are TGTGCCAGCAGCCAAGCCAGCACTAGCTCCTACAATGAGCAGTTCTTC.

This clonotype is termed medium-sized (0.01 to 0.1%). The chain combines TRBV7-6 with TRBJ2-5; TRBD1 matches 7 bases. From germline, CDR1 is SGHVS and CDR2 FNYEAQ. V was pared by 7 bases and J by 3 bases, with 5 bases of the junction left unmatched. CDR3 length: 13 residues. This CDR3 reads CASTRQGKETQYF. CDR3 bases: TGTGCCAGCACCCGACAGGGAAAAGAGACCCAGTACTTC. Variable domain in full (rest from reference TRBV7-6 and TRBJ2-5): GAGVSQSPRYKVTKRGQDVALRCDPISGHVSLYWYRQALGQGPEFLTYFNYEAQQDKSGLPNDRFSAERPEGSISTLTIQRTEQRDSAMYRCASTRQGKETQYFGPGTRLLVL.

This chain joins TRBV27 and TRBJ1-6; D is perhaps TRBD1 (5 bases). V lost 3 bases and J 12 bases, leaving 6 bases between the germline ends. The CDR3 runs to 11 residues. Germline lookup yields CDR1 MNHEY and CDR2 SMNVEV (reference sequence). The CDR3 spells CASSLGGPLHF. The CDR3 DNA sequence: TGTGCCAGCAGTTTGGGGGGACCCCTCCACTTT.

This clonotype has a count of ten or more. The genes are TRBV12-3 or TRBV12-4 and TRBJ1-1; 10 bases fit TRBD1. Germline trimming cut 4 bases from V and 4 bases from J; bases unmatched to any gene: 6. This CDR3 comprises 15 residues. The CDR3, as DNA: TGTGCCAGCAGTTCCAGGACAGGGGGAGGCACTGAAGCTTTCTTT. This codes for CASSSRTGGGTEAFF.

This clonotype was recorded many times. J is TRBJ1-1 and V is TRBV10-3, with TRBD1 matching 8 bases. J was trimmed by 2 bases and V by 3 bases; bases with no gene match: 5. The CDR3 consists of 15 residues. Germline CDR1 and CDR2: ENHRY and SYGVKD. CDR3 amino acids: CAISDSDRGNTEAFF. The CDR3 DNA sequence: TGTGCCATCAGTGACTCAGACAGGGGAAACACTGAAGCTTTCTTT.

V and J are TRBV18 and TRBJ2-1, with TRBD1 identical over 7 bases. The CDR3 spans 14 residues. The V segment lost 3 bases and the J segment 7 bases; nucleotides outside the gene matches: 6. Germline assignment: CDR1 KGHSH and CDR2 LQKENI. The CDR3 DNA is TGTGCCAGCTCACCCTCGACAGGGTCGAATGAGCAGTTCTTC. Protein product: CASSPSTGSNEQFF. The entire variable domain, with the rest obtained from reference TRBV18 and TRBJ2-1, is as follows: NAGVMQNPRHLVRRRGQEARLRCSPMKGHSHVYWYRQLPEEGLKFMVYLQKENIIDESGMPKERFSAEFPKEGPSILRIQQVVRGDSAAYFCASSPSTGSNEQFFGPGTRLTVL.

This clonotype was picked up a small number of times. The chain has TRBV14 and TRBJ2-3; D is undetermined. The length of the CDR3 is 13 residues. CDR1 and CDR2 (germline): SGHDN, FVKESK. V lost 1 base to trimming and J lost 10 bases, with 12 bases between them. CDR3 sequence: CASSQAALGSQYF. Written as DNA, the CDR3 is TGTGCCAGCAGCCAAGCGGCCCTCGGGTCGCAGTATTTT.

The rearrangement uses TRBV2 and TRBJ1-3; no firm D call. V was cut by 6 bases and J by 0 bases, with 15 bases left in between. Germline V lookup: CDR1 SNHLY, CDR2 FYNNEI. The CDR3 has 16 residues. CDR3 DNA: TGTGCCAGCAGCCAACCGGTACTACACTCTGGAAACACCATATATTTT. Residues: CASSQPVLHSGNTIYF.

The rearrangement links TRBV4-3 to TRBJ2-3; no reliable D call. The V end lost 1 base, the J end lost 6 bases, and 11 bases lay between the germline ends. Germline V gene data show CDR1 as LGHNA and CDR2 as YSLEER. The CDR3 covers 14 residues. CDR3 residues: CASSQGPGSDTQYF. In nucleotides, the CDR3 is TGCGCCAGCAGCCAAGGGCCGGGTTCGGATACGCAGTATTTT.

This chain connects TRBV12-3 or TRBV12-4 to TRBJ2-5; a possible D gene is TRBD1 (5 bases). This CDR3 is 13 amino acids long. V lost 8 bases to trimming and J lost 5 bases, with 15 bases between them. The DNA for the CDR3 is TGTGCCAGCCGTGCAGGCAGGGTTGAGACCCAGTACTTC. It codes for CASRAGRVETQYF.

This clonotype was counted between two and nine times. The genes are TRBV20-1 and TRBJ2-3, with D unclear. Germline-derived CDR1 and CDR2 are DFQATT and SNEGSKA (reference sequence). The CDR3 spans 13 residues. The V and J ends lost 3 bases and 7 bases respectively, with 14 bases between them. The CDR3 region is CSARRVGMNTQYF. The CDR3 nucleotides read TGCAGTGCTAGGAGAGTAGGGATGAATACGCAGTATTTT.

The J gene is TRBJ1-2, the V gene TRBV6-5, with a weak D call TRBD1 (5 bases). From germline, CDR1 is MNHEY and CDR2 SVGAGI. The germline V and J ends were trimmed by 2 bases and 4 bases, with 14 bases remaining between them. This CDR3 is 15 amino acids long. CDR3 bases: TGTGCCAGCAGTTACGGCGGGCGGGGACTCTATGGCTACACCTTC. Its translation is CASSYGGRGLYGYTF.

This clonotype was seen more than once but under ten times. V and J are TRBV11-1 and TRBJ2-1; TRBD1 agrees at 7 bases. The CDR3 consists of 13 residues. The V gene end was trimmed by 1 base and the J gene end by 13 bases; junction bases not matched to a gene: 7. The germline CDR1 and CDR2 sequences are SGHAT and FQDESV (reference sequence). The CDR3: CASSLGDREVQFF. In DNA, the CDR3 is TGTGCCAGCAGCTTAGGAGACAGGGAAGTTCAGTTCTTC.

The table lists this clonotype with many counts. V is TRBV5-4 and J is TRBJ2-1; tentative D call: TRBD2 (6 bases). Trimming took 1 base from V and 9 from J, leaving 11 bases between them. The length of the CDR3 is 13 residues. The V gene's germline CDR1 is SGHNT and CDR2 YYREEE (reference sequence). CDR3 protein: CASSLTVSGEQFF. The CDR3 bases are TGTGCCAGCAGCTTGACCGTTAGCGGTGAGCAGTTCTTC.

V usage is TRBV11-2 and J usage is TRBJ2-7, with a possible D match to TRBD1 (6 bases). The germline gives CDR1 SGHAT, CDR2 FQNNGV. The V gene lost 4 bases and the J gene lost 3 bases, with 13 bases spanning the gap. There are 14 residues in the CDR3. The CDR3 region has the DNA TGTGCCAGCAGCTCTTTGAAGGGACACTACGAGCAGTACTTC. The encoded protein is CASSSLKGHYEQYF. Full variable domain (remainder filled in from reference TRBV11-2 and TRBJ2-7): EAGVAQSPRYKIIEKRQSVAFWCNPISGHATLYWYQQILGQGPKLLIQFQNNGVVDDSQLPKDRFSAERLKGVDSTLKIQPAKLEDSAVYLCASSSLKGHYEQYFGPGTRLTVT.

This clonotype was detected a few times. This rearrangement joins TRBV7-6 to TRBJ2-5, with TRBD2 matching over 13 bases. Losses at the gene ends were 1 base for V and 9 bases for J; bases not matched to a gene: 8. Germline lookup yields CDR1 SGHVS and CDR2 FNYEAQ. The CDR3 spans 16 residues. Here the CDR3 reads CASSLEWTSGRSPQYF. DNA for the CDR3: TGTGCCAGCAGCTTAGAGTGGACTAGCGGGAGAAGTCCCCAGTACTTC.

CDR3 nucleotides: TGCAGCGCAGCGTCGTCACAAGAGACCCAGTACTTC. Translation: CSAASSQETQYF. The rearrangement uses TRBV29-1 and TRBJ2-5; D is uncertain. The CDR3 sequence is 12 residues long. V was trimmed by 7 bases and J by 2 bases, leaving 11 bases between them. Germline V lookup: CDR1 SQVTM, CDR2 ANQGSEA.

The V and J genes are TRBV2 and TRBJ2-4; D uncertain. Looked up from germline, CDR1 is SNHLY and CDR2 is FYNNEI. Trimming took off 5 bases at V and 0 bases at J, with 14 bases between the two ends. The CDR3 has 16 amino acids. The CDR3 here is CASSSSTRIAKNIQYF. CDR3 sequence (DNA): TGTGCCAGCAGTTCATCTACCCGGATAGCCAAAAACATTCAGTACTTC.

The chain recombines TRBV12-3 or TRBV12-4 with TRBJ2-1; D not certain. There are 14 residues in the CDR3. The germline V and J ends were trimmed by 5 bases and 5 bases, with 13 bases remaining between them. The CDR3 DNA is TGTGCCAGCAGTCCGACACGTCGCAACAATGAGCAGTTCTTC. Protein product: CASSPTRRNNEQFF.